This T cell receptor (beta chain) was profiled in a study of T cell changes during pregnancy in multiple sclerosis. Trimming stripped 0 bases from V and 0 bases from J, with 11 bases between. The CDR3 runs 17 residues. Germline CDR1 and CDR2: MGHRA and YSYEKL. Data came from immunoSEQ multiplex PCR; TCRdb stores just in-frame clones and leaves some out. The sample lists roughly 89,000 clones; approximately 95% were seen once. The sequence came from a female donor in good health, enrolled as a control in a pregnancy study. The chain recombines TRBV4-1 with TRBJ2-2, with D perhaps TRBD1 (6 bases). Source: peripheral blood, taken after pregnancy. DNA for the CDR3: TGCGCCAGCAGCCAAGATATCCCAGGGGCGAACACCGGGGAGCTGTTTTTT. It is translated as CASSQDIPGANTGELFF.